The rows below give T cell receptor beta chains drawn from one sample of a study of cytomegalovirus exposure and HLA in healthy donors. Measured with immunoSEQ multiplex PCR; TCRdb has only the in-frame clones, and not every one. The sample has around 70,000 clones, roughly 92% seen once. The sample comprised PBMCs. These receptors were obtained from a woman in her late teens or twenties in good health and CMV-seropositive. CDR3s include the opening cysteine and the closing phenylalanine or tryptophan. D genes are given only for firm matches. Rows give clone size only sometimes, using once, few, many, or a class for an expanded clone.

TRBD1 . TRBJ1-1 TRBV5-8 TGTGCCAGCAGCCGCCCCGGGACAGCTCTGAGCACTGAAGCTTTCTTT CASSRPGTALSTEAFF
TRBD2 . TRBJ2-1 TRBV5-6 TGTGCCAGCAGCTTGCTAGCGGGAGGGCCCGGGGGTGAGCAGTTCTTC CASSLLAGGPGGEQFF
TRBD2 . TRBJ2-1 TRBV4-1 TGCGCCAGCAGCCACGCTATAGCGGGAGCGGCCTACAATGAGCAGTTCTTC CASSHAIAGAAYNEQFF
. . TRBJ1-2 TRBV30 TGTGCCTGGGCGGGGGCTAACTATGGCTACACCTTC CAWAGANYGYTF
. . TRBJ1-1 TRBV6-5 TGTGCCAGCAGTTACTCAGGGAACGGAGGGGACACTGAAGCTTTCTTT CASSYSGNGGDTEAFF
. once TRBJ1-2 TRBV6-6 TGTGCCAGCAGTTACTCGGAGGGGATGGGTGGCTACACCTTC CASSYSEGMGGYTF
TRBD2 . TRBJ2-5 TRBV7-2 TGTGCCAGCAGCTTAAGCTGGGGAGCGGGGCCTGAAGAGACCCAGTACTTC CASSLSWGAGPEETQYF
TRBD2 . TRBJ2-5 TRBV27 TGTGCCAGCAGCCCCGTGAATGTAGCGGGTCCCCACCCCCAAGAGACCCAGTACTTC CASSPVNVAGPHPQETQYF
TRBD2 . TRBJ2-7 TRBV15 TGTGCCACCAGCAGAGATCAACTAGCGGGACGGGAGCAGTACTTC CATSRDQLAGREQYF
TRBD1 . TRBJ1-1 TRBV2 TGTGCCAGCAGTGTCCAAGGGGGCTCGGGCACTGAAGCTTTCTTT CASSVQGGSGTEAFF
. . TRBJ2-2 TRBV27 TGTGCCAGCACTAAGGGGCCCGGGGAGCTGTTTTTT CASTKGPGELFF
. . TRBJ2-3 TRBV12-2 TGTGCAAGTCGCCCGACAGGGGGCACAGATACGCAGTATTTT CASRPTGGTDTQYF
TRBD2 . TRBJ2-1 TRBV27 TGTGCCAGCAGTTTCGGGGGACTAGCGGGACCCAGAGAACAGTTCTTC CASSFGGLAGPREQFF
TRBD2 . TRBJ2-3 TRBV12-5 TGTGCTAGTGGTAGGACTAGCGCCCACACAGATACGCAGTATTTT CASGRTSAHTDTQYF
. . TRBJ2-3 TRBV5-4 TGTGCCAGCAGCTTGGCCGGGGTCACAGATACGCAGTATTTT CASSLAGVTDTQYF
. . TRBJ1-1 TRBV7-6 TGTGCCAGCAGCTTAGGAGGGTTGAACACTGAAGCTTTCTTT CASSLGGLNTEAFF
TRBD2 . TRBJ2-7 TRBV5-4 TGTGCCAGCAGCTCTAGGGGACTAGCGGGGATCTACGAGCAGTACTTC CASSSRGLAGIYEQYF
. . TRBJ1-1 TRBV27 TGTGCCAGCAGTTTAGAGGTCAGCTTGAGGACTGAAGCTTTCTTT CASSLEVSLRTEAFF
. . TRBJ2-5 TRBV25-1 TGTGCCAGCAGTGAAGCGGGCAGGGGGGAGGAGACCCAGTACTTC CASSEAGRGEETQYF
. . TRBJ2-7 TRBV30 TGTGCCTGGAGCGGGGGACAGTCCTACGAGCAGTACTTC CAWSGGQSYEQYF
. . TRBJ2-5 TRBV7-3 TGTGCCAGCAGCTTCGGTGGGACTCAAGAGACCCAGTACTTC CASSFGGTQETQYF
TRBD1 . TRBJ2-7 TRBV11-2 TGTGCCAGCAGCTTAGCCGGGACAGGGGCCTACTACGAGCAGTACTTC CASSLAGTGAYYEQYF
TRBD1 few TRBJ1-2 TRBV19 TGTGCCAGTAGTATCCCCGGGACAGGAGGGGGCTACACCTTC CASSIPGTGGGYTF
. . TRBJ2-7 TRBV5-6 TGTGCCAGCAGCTTGGCGTACGAGCAGTACTTC CASSLAYEQYF
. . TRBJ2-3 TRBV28 TGTGCCAGCAGTTTCGGGAGACAGGGAACAGATACGCAGTATTTT CASSFGRQGTDTQYF